These 6 T cell receptor beta chains came from one sample sequenced in a study of immune characterization of retroperitoneal liposarcoma. TCRdb re-derived calls from the PCR reads in MiXCR, one entry per CDR3 protein. There are 9,500 to 14,000 distinct CDR3 sequences in the sample; about a quarter occur only once, and approximately 10% lies in the top ten. The sequencing sample was made of tumor tissue. The receptors were gathered from a female donor with retroperitoneal liposarcoma.

In its sample, this clonotype ranks as large (0.1 to 1%). This chain uses TRBV27 with TRBJ2-5, with D unclear. The germline CDR1 and CDR2 sequences are MNHEY and SMNVEV (reference sequence). Trimming removed 3 bases at V and 2 bases at J, with 7 bases between. CDR3 length equals 13 residues. The CDR3 bases are TGTGCCAGCAGTTTGGTAGGGCAAGAGACCCAGTACTTC. It translates to CASSLVGQETQYF.

This sequence joins TRBV25-1 and TRBJ2-4; D is uncertain. Trimming pared 2 bases from V and 0 bases from J, leaving 14 bases between. The V gene's germline CDR1 is MGHDK and CDR2 SYGVNS. The CDR3 is 17 residues long. The CDR3 here is CASSEARQPLAKNIQYF. Here the CDR3 DNA reads TGTGCCAGCAGTGAAGCCAGACAACCCCTAGCCAAAAACATTCAGTACTTC.

The sample holds many counts of this clonotype. The J gene is TRBJ2-5, the V gene TRBV11-1; 7 bases map to TRBD1. The CDR3 spans 14 residues. The ends lost 5 bases at V and 5 bases at J; junction bases unmatched: 8. Germline CDR1 reads SGHAT; CDR2 reads FQDESV (reference sequence). CDR3 sequence (DNA): TGTGCCAGCAGCAGAAGGGGGCCTTGGGAGACCCAGTACTTC. This gives the protein CASSRRGPWETQYF. Combining the CDR3 with reference TRBV11-1 and TRBJ2-5 gives the whole variable domain EAEVAQSPRYKITEKSQAVAFWCDPISGHATLYWYRQILGQGPELLVQFQDESVVDDSQLPKDRFSAERLKGVDSTLKIQPAELGDSAMYLCASSRRGPWETQYFGPGTRLLVL.

J is TRBJ2-1 and V is TRBV11-3, with D perhaps TRBD2 (5 bases). The CDR3 sequence is 15 residues long. Germline CDR1 SGHNT, CDR2 YENEEA. V lost 6 bases to trimming and J lost 0 bases, with 12 bases between them. DNA of the CDR3: TGTGCCAGCAGGGCCGAGGGTGCCTCCTACAATGAGCAGTTCTTC. Its protein product is CASRAEGASYNEQFF.

Concerning this clonotype itself: At one end, the junction sequence differs from germline, possibly due to a read error. The J gene is TRBJ2-6, the V gene TRBV7-2; possibly TRBD1 for D (5 bases). Germline V gene lookup returns CDR1 SGHTA and CDR2 FQGNSA. The CDR3 is made up of 14 amino acids. CDR3 sequence: CANSPLYGAYVLTF. The CDR3 region has the DNA TGTGCCAACAGCCCTTTGTATGGGGCCTACGTCCTGACTTTC.

This clonotype was recorded a few times. The V call is TRBV6-1, the J call TRBJ2-3; 11 positions match TRBD1. V shed 5 bases, J shed 4 bases, and the junction held 11 bases outside the gene matches. In germline, CDR1 is MNHNS, CDR2 SASEGT. The CDR3 is 17 amino acids. The CDR3 region is CASSHPESGQGADTQYF. In nucleotides, the CDR3 is TGTGCCAGCAGTCACCCCGAGTCGGGACAGGGGGCAGATACGCAGTATTTT.